The entry below gives a single T cell receptor beta chain sequence along with its context. Its binding antigen is unknown. Qualities for individual bases were not recorded, and no much larger clone is one base off. Graves' hyperthyroidism was defined as stable when no progression to ophthalmopathy occurred over 18 months of follow-up. The hyperthyroidism patients were between 18 and 65 years old and newly diagnosed, with a disease duration of less than 2 months. The study excluded patients with uncontrolled infections, other autoimmune diseases, pregnancy or lactation. Diagnoses were established on the basis of clinical symptoms, serum thyroxine and TRAb, thyroid ultrasound, and orbital computed tomography. PBMCs were separated from 10 ml of fresh peripheral blood using Ficoll-Paque density gradient centrifugation. Total RNA was extracted with Trizol reagent, and quality was checked on an Agilent 2100 Bioanalyzer.

This entry belongs to a study of T cells in Graves' hyperthyroidism and ophthalmopathy (dated by TCRdb to between 2018 and 2021). Describing the broader study: Peripheral blood samples were taken at the time of initial diagnosis, prior to any treatment. The paper describes TCR Vbeta CDR3 sequencing of around 140 peripheral blood samples, made up of under 50 ophthalmopathy patients, 70 to 75 hyperthyroidism patients and around 17 progressor patients. An independent validation cohort of around 19 hyperthyroidism patients and 17 patients who later progressed to ophthalmopathy tested prospective prediction of ophthalmopathy. The 100 or so discovery patients were randomly split 7:3 into training and test sets. Thyroid tissue and blood T-cell repertoires from over 5 Graves' hyperthyroidism patients were also compared in the study. To identify distinguishing TCR V-J signatures, a discovery cohort of about 100 patients was used, comprising fewer than 45 with Graves' ophthalmopathy and about 59 with stable Graves' hyperthyroidism. After sampling, hyperthyroidism patients received methimazole starting at 30 mg daily, and ophthalmopathy patients received high-dose intravenous methylprednisolone.

TCR beta CDR3 regions were amplified from RNA transcripts. The TCR CDR3 was subjected to a first round of RT-PCR using the HTBI primer set and the Qiagen OneStep RT-PCR kit. The libraries were constructed in a second round of multiplex PCR and then size-selected and purified. The libraries were sequenced on an Illumina HiSeq2000 using paired-end 100 bp reads. The original methods were these. SOAPnuke was used to process the raw data, removing reads that contained adapters or uncalled bases, had a mean Phred below 15, or lacked an exact match to the constant primer or identifier. COPE v1.2.5 was used to merge high-quality paired reads, and clonotypes were defined as unique nucleotide sequences. MiTCR v1.1 was used to align clonotypes to the IMGT TRBV, TRBD and TRBJ reference segments. Only V-J combinations with frequency above 0.0001, covering 99% to 99.2% of repertoires, were analysed. The TCS score was defined as the ratio of F50 (clonal expansion) to E x V (chaos), calculated using BLOSUM62-based TCRdist between CDR3 peptides within each V-J. Welch's t-statistics and random forest reduced 500 to 650 V-J features to 13, which were used in a naive Bayes classifier (R e1071). The raw public reads went through TCRdb reprocessing: fastp at Q25, MiXCR clone calling, in-frame beta chains kept. Rows are unified per CDR3 protein, each entry keeping the most common DNA and genes. The V and J calls were not made by the authors but by TCRdb's processing. The sample yields about 420,000 distinct CDR3 sequences; approximately 15% were counted once. The biggest ten clones account for 12% to 15% of the sample.

The full study reports these points: Sample size was not statistically predetermined, and investigators were not blinded to group allocation. In validation, the model predicted progression to ophthalmopathy a median of approximately 6.3 months before onset, with about 67% sensitivity and 72.22% specificity. A model built on a 13 V-J signature distinguished ophthalmopathy from stable hyperthyroidism, reaching around 87% sensitivity and around 82% specificity in cross-validation and 80%/75% in testing. Most expanded thyroid clonotypes (frequency above 0.001) were also detected in blood, suggesting blood repertoires may reflect thyroid immune responses.

Taken from cysteine to phenylalanine, the CDR3 has 16 residues. Solely the CDR3 DNA is kept, with 48 bases framed from the first base. CDR1 and CDR2 are drawn from the germline V gene: LGHNA, YSLEER. V is reduced by 4 bases and J by 0 bases, leaving a spacing of 15 bases between them. The TCR sequence derives from a woman younger than 35 with Graves' hyperthyroidism. In this chain, TRBV4-3 is recombined with TRBJ1-1; matching of 5 bases hints at TRBD1 as the D gene. The specimen was blood. DNA sequence: TGCGCCAGCAGCCCGACACAGGTGAACATGAACACTGAAGCTTTCTTT. This gives the protein CASSPTQVNMNTEAFF.